The 14 T cell receptor beta chains given below trace back to one sample, sequenced in a study of T cells in Graves' hyperthyroidism and ophthalmopathy. The investigators amplified TCR beta CDR3 regions from RNA transcripts. HTBI primers were the set used in a first-round RT-PCR of the TCR CDR3. TCRdb ran MiXCR on the multiplex PCR reads and lists one entry per CDR3 protein. The sample yields about 290,000 distinct CDR3 sequences, about 14% seen once. The sequenced sample was blood. These receptors were taken from a young woman with Graves' hyperthyroidism that later progressed to Graves' ophthalmopathy.

The genes are TRBV6-2 or TRBV6-3 and TRBJ2-3; D call uncertain. V was shortened by 4 bases and J by 4 bases, with 9 bases between the two germline ends. In germline, CDR1 is MNHEY, CDR2 SVGEGT. This CDR3 is built from 13 residues. CDR3 DNA sequence: TGTGCCAGCAGTTTCGGACCCGCAGATACGCAGTATTTT. Translation gives CASSFGPADTQYF.

This clonotype was detected ten times or more. The chain recombines TRBV2 with TRBJ2-7, with 9 bases matching TRBD1. CDR3 length equals 13 residues. Germline V gene lookup returns CDR1 SNHLY and CDR2 FYNNEI. Germline trimming cut 5 bases from V and 6 bases from J; bases unmatched to any gene: 5. The CDR3 sequence: CASSWPQGAEQYF. In nucleotides, the CDR3 is TGTGCCAGCAGTTGGCCACAGGGGGCCGAGCAGTACTTC.

There are many counts of this clonotype. The J gene is TRBJ1-2, the V gene TRBV7-9; 9 bases map to TRBD1. V lost 8 bases and J lost 3; bases outside the gene matches: 10. Germline CDR1 SEHNR, CDR2 FQNEAQ (reference sequence). The CDR3 loop spans 15 amino acids. Here the CDR3 reads CASLASGTGHYGYTF. The CDR3 nucleotides read TGTGCCAGCTTAGCCTCCGGGACAGGGCACTATGGCTACACCTTC.

The chain carries TRBV28 and TRBJ2-5; D is unresolved. V lost 6 bases, J lost 2 bases, and 13 bases lay in between. The germline CDR1 and CDR2 sequences are MDHEN and SYDVKM. The CDR3 has 14 amino acids. The CDR3 coding sequence is TGTGCCAGCAGCTCCCAAATAGTTCAAGAGACCCAGTACTTC. Protein: CASSSQIVQETQYF.

The rearrangement joins TRBV13 to TRBJ2-2, with no clear D. Germline CDR1 PRHDT, CDR2 FYEKMQ (reference sequence). This CDR3 region has 13 residues. Trimming pared 7 bases from V and 4 bases from J, leaving 10 bases between. For the CDR3, the DNA is TGTGCCAGCACTGGCCCAGTCACCGGGGAGCTGTTTTTT. Its protein product is CASTGPVTGELFF.

This clonotype appeared many times. The CDR3 region has the DNA TGTGCCAGCAGTGAAGGGGACAGCTACGAGCAGTACTTC. It specifies CASSEGDSYEQYF. The gene calls are TRBV2 and TRBJ2-7, with 7 bases lining up with TRBD1. Germline CDR1 and CDR2: SNHLY and FYNNEI. The CDR3 runs to 13 residues. After removal of 1 base from V and 3 bases from J, the junction contained 0 bases not matched to a gene.

Here the CDR3 DNA reads TGTGCCAGTAGTAAAGCGGGCAGCTCCTACGAGCAGTACTTC. Its translation: CASSKAGSSYEQYF. The chain recombines TRBV19 with TRBJ2-7; possibly TRBD2 for D (6 bases). V gave up 4 bases and J gave up 0 bases, with 10 bases separating them. Germline V gene sequence: CDR1 LNHDA, CDR2 SQIVND (reference sequence). The CDR3 runs to 14 residues.

This clonotype was observed at least ten times. V usage is TRBV30 and J usage is TRBJ2-7; tentative D call: TRBD1 (5 bases). Between the trimmed V and J ends, which lost 0 bases and 6 bases, there was a span of 12 bases. CDR3 length: 13 amino acids. The germline CDR1 and CDR2 sequences are GTSNPN and SVGIG (reference sequence). CDR3 sequence: CAWSVGRVGEQYF. The CDR3 bases are TGTGCCTGGAGTGTGGGCAGGGTAGGCGAGCAGTACTTC.

This clonotype was seen ten or more times. The V gene is TRBV6-2 or TRBV6-3, the J gene TRBJ2-4; a possible D gene is TRBD1 (5 bases). The V gene lost 3 bases and the J gene lost 7 bases, with 7 bases spanning the gap. This CDR3 has 12 amino acids. Germline V CDR1 and CDR2: MNHEY, SVGEGT. Here the CDR3 DNA reads TGTGCCAGCAGTTATCAGGGCAACATTCAGTACTTC. As protein: CASSYQGNIQYF.

This clonotype appeared many times. J is TRBJ1-2 and V is TRBV29-1, with 7 bases matching TRBD1. V was clipped by 0 bases and J by 4 bases; unmatched bases: 8. This CDR3 is 15 amino acids long. Germline V CDR1 and CDR2: SQVTM, ANQGSEA. CDR3 in amino acids: CSVEERAGGLYGYTF. CDR3 nucleotide sequence: TGCAGCGTTGAAGAGAGGGCAGGGGGTCTCTATGGCTACACCTTC.

The CDR3 reads CSARDYLNTEAFF. The CDR3 region has the DNA TGCAGTGCTAGAGATTACCTTAACACTGAAGCTTTCTTT. The V call is TRBV20-1, the J call TRBJ1-1; D is unresolved. V lost 0 bases and J 2 bases, leaving 7 bases between the germline ends. The CDR3 spans 13 residues. Germline CDR1 is DFQATT and CDR2 is SNEGSKA (reference sequence).

This clonotype came up many times. The V and J genes are TRBV20-1 and TRBJ2-2; 8 bases map to TRBD2. Germline CDR1 is DFQATT and CDR2 is SNEGSKA (reference sequence). CDR3 length equals 16 residues. V was pared by 5 bases and J by 6 bases, with 14 bases of the junction left unmatched. The CDR3 protein is CSASLSGSSRPGELFF. In nucleotides, the CDR3 is TGCAGTGCTTCTCTCAGCGGGAGTAGTCGTCCCGGGGAGCTGTTTTTT.

This clonotype was recorded at least ten times. The rearrangement uses TRBV2 and TRBJ1-2, with D perhaps TRBD1 (5 bases). Trimming cost V 6 bases and J 4 bases, with 15 bases left between them. Germline V gene lookup returns CDR1 SNHLY and CDR2 FYNNEI. The CDR3 spans 14 residues. CDR3 nucleotides: TGTGCCAGCAGGGGGACCGGGACGGCCTATGGCTACACCTTC. It codes for CASRGTGTAYGYTF. Using reference TRBV2 and TRBJ1-2 for the parts outside the CDR3, the full variable domain is EPEVTQTPSHQVTQMGQEVILRCVPISNHLYFYWYRQILGQKVEFLVSFYNNEISEKSEIFDDQFSVERPDGSNFTLKIRSTKLEDSAMYFCASRGTGTAYGYTFGSGTRLTVV.

This clonotype was detected ten times or more. The chain has TRBV2 and TRBJ2-7; D gene ambiguous. This CDR3 spans 12 amino acids. The germline V and J ends were trimmed by 3 bases and 5 bases, with 8 bases remaining between them. Germline V gene lookup returns CDR1 SNHLY and CDR2 FYNNEI. The CDR3 spells CASSDQANEQYF. In nucleotides, the CDR3 is TGTGCCAGCAGTGATCAAGCGAACGAGCAGTACTTC.